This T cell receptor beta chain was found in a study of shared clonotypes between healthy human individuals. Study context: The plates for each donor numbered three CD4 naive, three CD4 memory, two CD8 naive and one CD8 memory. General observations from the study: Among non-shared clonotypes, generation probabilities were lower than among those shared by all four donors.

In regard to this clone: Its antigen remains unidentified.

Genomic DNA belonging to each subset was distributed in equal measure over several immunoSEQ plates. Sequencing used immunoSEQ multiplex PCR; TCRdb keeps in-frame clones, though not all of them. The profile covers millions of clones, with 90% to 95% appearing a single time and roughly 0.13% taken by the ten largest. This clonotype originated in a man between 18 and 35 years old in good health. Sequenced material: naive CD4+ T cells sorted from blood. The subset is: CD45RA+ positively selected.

The CDR3 DNA is TGTGCCTGGAGTCGCCTGGTCCAAGAGACCCAGTACTTC. It translates to CAWSRLVQETQYF. The V gene is TRBV30, the J gene TRBJ2-5; D remains ambiguous. V shed 2 bases and J shed 1 base, with 8 bases lying between them. Germline V CDR1 and CDR2: GTSNPN, SVGIG (reference sequence). The CDR3 length is 13 residues.